This T cell receptor beta chain appears in the sequencing data of a study of cytomegalovirus exposure and HLA in healthy donors. Donors had nominal health at sampling but likely had unrecorded immune exposures. Trimming shortened V by 2 bases and J by 1 base, and 4 bases separated the two germline ends. Germline CDR1 is SGHRS and CDR2 is YFSETQ. The CDR3 runs 14 residues. The PCR ran on 60 Vbeta and 13 Jbeta primers. TCRdb's copy holds only in-frame clones and misses some; the assay was immunoSEQ multiplex PCR. The sample shows over 80,000 clones, about 66% of them seen only once. Sequencing was done on a sample of PBMCs. The genes are TRBV5-1 and TRBJ2-6; the D is unclear. This clonotype was obtained from a boy between 10 and 17 years old in good health and CMV-seropositive. The CDR3 coding sequence is TGCGCCAGCAGCTTCGAGTCTGGGGCCAACGTCCTGACTTTC. It translates to CASSFESGANVLTF.